The subject of this entry is one T cell receptor beta chain. Its specificity is unknown. Sequencing of cultured CD4+ T cell DNA used the Oncomine TCR Beta short-read assay. Each CDR3 protein gets one entry after TCRdb re-called the PCR reads with MiXCR. The sample holds over 20,000 distinct CDR3 sequences; about 38% are singletons and the top ten take approximately 18%. This record belongs to a study of vaccination and CD4 T cells after COVID-19. At the level of the study: Convalescent cases consisted of six males and four females, of whom two were Hispanic. Convalescent patients gave post-COVID blood a median about 100 days post-diagnosis, range 35 to 161.

The treatment was: roughly ten-day PBMC culture with coronavirus spike peptide pools or control peptides (ViraFEST assay). Vaccinated healthy people had never been infected with SARS-CoV-2 before, which was shown by negative nucleocapsid antibodies before and after vaccination. The CDR3 totals 14 residues. The specimen comprised CD4+ T cells from blood, cultured in vitro, sampled before SARS-CoV-2 vaccination. The V and J genes are TRBV21-1 and TRBJ1-1. TRBV21-1 is a documented pseudogene. The clonotype comes from a human donor who received a COVID-19 vaccine. CDR3 residues: CASSIESVDTEAFF. CDR3 coding DNA: TGTGCCAGCAGCATTGAATCAGTCGACACTGAAGCTTTCTTT.